These 20 T cell receptor beta chains originate from one sample sequenced in a study of shared clonotypes between healthy human individuals. The protocol was immunoSEQ multiplex PCR, while the TCRdb copy is restricted to in-frame clones and leaves out a portion. In the table there are about 1,800,000 clones, 85% to 95% of which are singletons. Only CD45RO-negative cells positively selected for CCR7 counted as naive CD8 cells, so terminally differentiated effector memory CD45RA+ cells were excluded. Sequenced input: naive CD8+ T cells sorted from blood. These receptor sequences come from a young man in good health.

The V call is TRBV29-1, the J call TRBJ1-1; D gene ambiguous. Germline V lookup: CDR1 SQVTM, CDR2 ANQGSEA. The CDR3 totals 12 residues. V lost 7 bases and J lost 4, with 13 bases in between. The CDR3 DNA follows: TGCAGCGCCACCCAATGGAGCACTGAAGCTTTCTTT. The encoded protein is CSATQWSTEAFF.

V gene TRBV19 combines with J gene TRBJ2-1; 7 bases agree with TRBD2. The CDR3 is made up of 14 amino acids. Trimming took 6 bases from V and 5 from J; bases not matched to a gene: 7. Germline V gene sequence: CDR1 LNHDA, CDR2 SQIVND (reference sequence). CDR3 loop: CASSPLAYHNEQFF. Here the CDR3 DNA reads TGTGCCAGTAGCCCACTAGCGTACCACAATGAGCAGTTCTTC.

The chain employs TRBV5-4 and TRBJ1-1; D remains unclear. Trimming stripped 2 bases from V and 3 bases from J, with 8 bases between. Germline V CDR1 and CDR2: SGHNT, YYREEE (reference sequence). The CDR3 spans 13 residues. This CDR3 reads CASSFNSYTEAFF. CDR3 nucleotide sequence: TGTGCCAGCAGCTTCAACAGTTACACTGAAGCTTTCTTT.

The V and J genes are TRBV27 and TRBJ1-5, with 7 bases identical to TRBD1. The CDR3 consists of 14 residues. Germline-derived CDR1 and CDR2 are MNHEY and SMNVEV (reference sequence). V trimming: 5 bases; J trimming: 5 bases; junction bases outside the gene matches: 6. The CDR3 sequence: CASSQRGLDQPQHF. CDR3 bases: TGTGCCAGCAGTCAAAGGGGGCTGGATCAGCCCCAGCATTTT.

This chain links TRBV7-9 with TRBJ2-7; D is tentatively TRBD1 or TRBD2 (5 bases each). CDR3 size: 14 residues. Trimming left V 5 bases short and J 4 bases short, with 15 bases between. Germline CDR1 SEHNR, CDR2 FQNEAQ (reference sequence). The DNA of the CDR3 is TGTGCCAGCAGCGCAACCGGGACCGCTTACGAGCAGTACTTC. Protein product: CASSATGTAYEQYF.

The V and J genes are TRBV27 and TRBJ2-1; D not resolved. This CDR3 spans 15 amino acids. CDR1 and CDR2 (germline): MNHEY, SMNVEV (reference sequence). V gave up 6 bases and J gave up 8 bases, with 20 bases separating them. The CDR3 DNA sequence: TGTGCCAGCAGCCGCCTGGCTCTAAGTGGGGATGAGCAGTTCTTC. It yields the protein CASSRLALSGDEQFF.

The chain links TRBV2 to TRBJ1-3, with D unclear. Trimming took 2 bases from V and 0 from J, leaving 8 bases between them. Germline V gene lookup returns CDR1 SNHLY and CDR2 FYNNEI. The CDR3 is made up of 15 amino acids. CDR3 DNA sequence: TGTGCCAGCAGTGAATATAAGGTCTCTGGAAACACCATATATTTT. Amino acids: CASSEYKVSGNTIYF. Together with reference TRBV2 and TRBJ1-3, the CDR3 gives the full variable domain: EPEVTQTPSHQVTQMGQEVILRCVPISNHLYFYWYRQILGQKVEFLVSFYNNEISEKSEIFDDQFSVERPDGSNFTLKIRSTKLEDSAMYFCASSEYKVSGNTIYFGEGSWLTVV.

The chain has TRBV5-6 and TRBJ2-7, with D possibly TRBD2 on 5 matching bases. V dropped 4 bases and J dropped 4 bases, with 21 bases sitting between them. Germline values: CDR1 SGHDT, CDR2 YYEEEE. This CDR3 has 16 residues. The CDR3 DNA follows: TGTGCCAGCAGCAATTCAGTGGCGGGTATTCTGTACGAGCAGTACTTC. It yields the protein CASSNSVAGILYEQYF.

V is TRBV7-2 and J is TRBJ2-1, with 9 positions matching TRBD2. The germline CDR1 and CDR2 sequences are SGHTA and FQGNSA. The V and J ends lost 2 bases and 4 bases, in that order; junction bases with no gene match: 6. This CDR3 contains 16 residues. For the CDR3, the DNA is TGTGCCAGCAGCTTATTGGCTAGCGGGGTTTACAATGAGCAGTTCTTC. As protein: CASSLLASGVYNEQFF.

The chain is built from TRBV4-1 and TRBJ2-2; 8 nucleotides agree with TRBD1. Looked up from germline, CDR1 is MGHRA and CDR2 is YSYEKL. The V and J ends lost 2 bases and 6 bases, in that order; junction bases with no gene match: 2. The CDR3 consists of 14 residues. The CDR3 loop is CASSQKQGAGELFF. CDR3 in DNA: TGCGCCAGCAGCCAAAAACAGGGGGCCGGGGAGCTGTTTTTT.

This clone was seen just once. The chain links TRBV4-3 to TRBJ2-1, with unresolved D. The V end lost 5 bases, the J end lost 5 bases, and 13 bases lay between the germline ends. Germline CDR1 reads LGHNA; CDR2 reads YSLEER. This CDR3 has 14 residues. CDR3 coding DNA: TGCGCCAGCAGCTACCTCGGGCTAAACAATGAGCAGTTCTTC. It is translated as CASSYLGLNNEQFF.

The V gene is TRBV11-2, the J gene TRBJ2-5; D is possibly TRBD1 or TRBD2 (6 bases each). The V end was cut by 0 bases, the J end by 5 bases, with 16 bases between. The CDR3 extends over 16 amino acids. Germline V gene lookup returns CDR1 SGHAT and CDR2 FQNNGV. CDR3 coding DNA: TGTGCCAGCAGCTTAGATTTCGGGGGCACAGGGGAGACCCAGTACTTC. This codes for CASSLDFGGTGETQYF.

The chain carries TRBV11-1 and TRBJ1-1, with 9 bases fitting TRBD1. The junction had 11 bases not matched to a gene; V was cut back by 3 bases and J by 3 bases. This CDR3 contains 17 residues. Germline CDR1 is SGHAT and CDR2 is FQDESV (reference sequence). The CDR3 nucleotides read TGTGCCAGCAGCTTCCCGACAGGGGGATACAGGGACACTGAAGCTTTCTTT. It is translated as CASSFPTGGYRDTEAFF.

The V and J genes are TRBV4-2 and TRBJ2-5; 14 bases fit TRBD2. Trimming at V came to 1 base and at J to 0 bases, leaving 4 bases not matched to a gene. From germline, CDR1 is LGHNA and CDR2 YNFKEQ. The length of the CDR3 is 18 residues. The chain's CDR3 is CASSQGRTSGGYQETQYF. The CDR3 DNA reads TGTGCCAGCAGCCAAGGACGGACTAGCGGGGGGTACCAAGAGACCCAGTACTTC.

This clone has a single count. The chain joins TRBV5-6 to TRBJ1-3; D is perhaps TRBD1 (5 bases). The CDR3 has 15 amino acids. The ends were cut back, 4 bases at V and 0 bases at J, with 11 bases in the middle. The germline V gene has CDR1 SGHDT and CDR2 YYEEEE. This CDR3 reads CASSTGRSSGNTIYF. DNA for the CDR3: TGTGCCAGCAGCACGGGACGGAGCTCTGGAAACACCATATATTTT.

The chain carries TRBV6-5 and TRBJ2-7; D remains unclear. Germline lookup yields CDR1 MNHEY and CDR2 SVGAGI. This CDR3 is built from 14 residues. The V gene lost 4 bases and the J gene lost 6 bases, with 16 bases spanning the gap. The CDR3 nucleotides are TGTGCCAGCAGTTCGCCCGGGTCGTCCGGCGAGCAGTACTTC. Amino acids: CASSSPGSSGEQYF.

The chain couples TRBV7-2 to TRBJ2-7; the match to TRBD1 covers 9 bases. V trimming: 1 base; J trimming: 4 bases; junction bases outside the gene matches: 2. The CDR3 runs to 14 residues. The germline V gene encodes CDR1 SGHTA and CDR2 FQGNSA. The CDR3 DNA sequence: TGTGCCAGCAGCTTAGACAGGGGGCCTTACGAGCAGTACTTC. Residues: CASSLDRGPYEQYF.

The chain joins TRBV5-6 to TRBJ2-3, with D unclear. V lost 1 base and J lost 6, with 9 bases in between. Germline V gene data show CDR1 as SGHDT and CDR2 as YYEEEE. The CDR3 spans 13 residues. This chain's CDR3 is CASSLLESDTQYF. The CDR3 nucleotides are TGTGCCAGCAGCTTGCTGGAATCGGATACGCAGTATTTT.

About this clone itself: This specimen includes other DNA sequences encoding the same CDR3. The CDR3 loop reads CASRRRGPQETQYF. DNA for the CDR3: TGTGCCAGCAGGCGGCGGGGGCCCCAAGAGACCCAGTACTTC. J is TRBJ2-5 and V is TRBV6-5; possibly TRBD2 for D (7 bases). The germline V gene has CDR1 MNHEY and CDR2 SVGAGI. This CDR3 has 14 amino acids. Trimming removed 6 bases from V and 1 base from J, with 12 bases in between.

Here the CDR3 reads CASSQPTGIAYEQYF. In DNA, the CDR3 is TGCGCCAGCAGTCAACCGACAGGGATTGCCTACGAGCAGTACTTC. The chain couples TRBV23-1 to TRBJ2-7; 7 bases match TRBD1. TRBV23-1 is recorded as an ORF, its role being uncertain. The CDR3 spans 15 residues. V lost 2 bases, J lost 2 bases, and 6 bases stayed unmatched.